These 21 T cell receptor beta chains came from one sample sequenced in a study of T cell repertoires in cytomegalovirus infection. TCRdb re-derived calls from the reads in MiXCR, one entry per CDR3 protein. In the table there are 250,000 to 300,000 distinct CDR3 sequences, approximately 14% of which are singletons. Sequenced input: PBMCs. These receptors came from a human donor in good health (CMV status not recorded). Some clones in this sample may be carry-over from other donors' samples.

This clonotype has more than one count but fewer than ten. The rearrangement links TRBV20-1 to TRBJ2-1; 10 positions agree with TRBD2. V shed 6 bases, J shed 1 base, and the junction held 6 bases outside the gene matches. Germline assignment: CDR1 DFQATT and CDR2 SNEGSKA (reference sequence). CDR3 size: 15 residues. CDR3 in amino acids: CSAPGTSESYNEQFF. CDR3 DNA sequence: TGCAGTGCGCCCGGGACTAGCGAGTCCTACAATGAGCAGTTCTTC.

This clonotype has a handful of counts. This chain joins TRBV28 and TRBJ1-1; 8 bases map to TRBD1. The V gene end was trimmed by 0 bases and the J gene end by 7 bases; junction bases not matched to a gene: 1. The CDR3 extends over 13 amino acids. Germline V lookup: CDR1 MDHEN, CDR2 SYDVKM. The CDR3 loop reads CASSLWGQDEAFF. The CDR3 region has the DNA TGTGCCAGCAGTTTATGGGGACAGGATGAAGCTTTCTTT.

This clonotype has only a few counts. V usage is TRBV28 and J usage is TRBJ2-7; D is unresolved. CDR3 length equals 13 residues. Germline loops: CDR1 MDHEN, CDR2 SYDVKM. The V end lost 4 bases, the J end lost 7 bases, and 14 bases lay between the germline ends. The CDR3 region is CASSSLPSGEQYF. The CDR3 DNA follows: TGTGCCAGCAGTTCCCTCCCCAGTGGGGAGCAGTACTTC.

This clonotype came up many times. The chain couples TRBV28 to TRBJ2-1; D uncertain. This CDR3 spans 14 amino acids. V was trimmed by 7 bases and J by 0 bases, leaving 10 bases between them. Germline CDR1 is MDHEN and CDR2 is SYDVKM. CDR3 in amino acids: CASTGPSSYNEQFF. The CDR3 region has the DNA TGTGCCAGCACGGGTCCAAGCTCCTACAATGAGCAGTTCTTC.

This clonotype showed up just a few times. This chain joins TRBV28 and TRBJ1-5; perhaps TRBD1 as D (5 bases). CDR1 is MDHEN and CDR2 is SYDVKM in the germline V gene. The V and J ends lost 3 bases and 7 bases respectively, with 13 bases between them. The CDR3 covers 14 residues. In DNA form, the CDR3 reads TGTGCCAGCAGTTTTCCGGGGGTCGGACAGCCCCAGCATTTT. Its translation is CASSFPGVGQPQHF.

This clonotype has ten or more counts. This chain joins TRBV6-5 and TRBJ1-2; D gene unclear. Germline CDR1 MNHEY, CDR2 SVGAGI. CDR3 size: 15 residues. The ends were cut back, 0 bases at V and 0 bases at J, with 8 bases in the middle. The CDR3 nucleotides are TGTGCCAGCAGTTACTCACCCCACTCTAACTATGGCTACACCTTC. Protein product: CASSYSPHSNYGYTF.

The table lists this clonotype with a few counts. The chain couples TRBV6-6 to TRBJ2-3; D is uncertain. The V gene's germline CDR1 is MNHNY and CDR2 SVGAGI (reference sequence). V gave up 7 bases and J gave up 5 bases, with 7 bases separating them. This CDR3 spans 11 amino acids. The CDR3 DNA sequence: TGTGCCAGCACAACCAAAGATACGCAGTATTTT. Translated: CASTTKDTQYF.

There are a few counts of this clonotype. The chain joins TRBV4-3 to TRBJ2-2; 11 nucleotides align to TRBD1. V was clipped by 4 bases and J by 2 bases; unmatched bases: 3. The CDR3 spans 16 residues. Per the germline V gene, CDR1 is LGHNA and CDR2 is YSLEER. The CDR3 region has the DNA TGCGCCAGCAGCCGGGACAGGGGGTTTAACACCGGGGAGCTGTTTTTT. This sequence encodes CASSRDRGFNTGELFF.

This clonotype was observed at least ten times. The chain combines TRBV7-8 with TRBJ1-2; a possible D gene is TRBD1 (5 bases). Germline V gene sequence: CDR1 SGHVS, CDR2 FQNEAQ. The CDR3 runs 16 residues. V shed 3 bases and J shed 4 bases, with 18 bases lying between them. Here the CDR3 DNA reads TGTGCCAGCAGCTTCTTTGGGGCAGGCGACGGCTATGGCTACACCTTC. Translating gives CASSFFGAGDGYGYTF.

This clonotype was found a few times. The chain links TRBV25-1 to TRBJ2-1; 8 bases are shared with TRBD2. The CDR3 sequence is 16 residues long. The germline CDR1 and CDR2 sequences are MGHDK and SYGVNS. The trim removed 6 bases at V and 1 base at J, leaving 8 bases unmatched. The chain's CDR3 is CASRPSSGPSYNEQFF. The CDR3 DNA follows: TGTGCCAGCAGACCCTCTAGCGGGCCATCCTACAATGAGCAGTTCTTC.

This clonotype was found a few times. The V call is TRBV2, the J call TRBJ1-5, with 7 positions matching TRBD1. Germline values: CDR1 SNHLY, CDR2 FYNNEI. V dropped 7 bases and J dropped 0; count of bases not matched to a gene: 9. The CDR3 spans 16 residues. CDR3 residues: CASTGTAASSNQPQHF. For the CDR3, the DNA is TGTGCCAGCACCGGGACAGCCGCTAGTAGCAATCAGCCCCAGCATTTT.

This clonotype appeared a few times. The chain combines TRBV20-1 with TRBJ2-2; 9 bases match TRBD2. With 5 bases clipped from V and 7 bases from J, the junction kept 14 bases outside the gene matches. This CDR3 spans 16 amino acids. Germline V gene data show CDR1 as DFQATT and CDR2 as SNEGSKA (reference sequence). The CDR3 coding sequence is TGCAGTGCTGCCCAGATGGGGACTAGCTATCGCGGGGAGCTGTTTTTT. Translation: CSAAQMGTSYRGELFF.

This clonotype was picked up a small number of times. This sequence joins TRBV20-1 and TRBJ2-3, with D unresolved. CDR1 is DFQATT, CDR2 SNEGSKA, per germline (reference sequence). Trimming pared 0 bases from V and 0 bases from J, leaving 10 bases between. This CDR3 comprises 15 residues. In DNA, the CDR3 is TGCAGTGCTAGAGATTACTTAACTAGCACAGATACGCAGTATTTT. Translation gives CSARDYLTSTDTQYF.

This clonotype was seen more than once but under ten times. The chain is built from TRBV13 and TRBJ2-5; D possibly corresponds to TRBD2 (7 bases). V gave up 5 bases and J gave up 5 bases, with 18 bases separating them. CDR3 length: 15 amino acids. The germline V gene encodes CDR1 PRHDT and CDR2 FYEKMQ (reference sequence). The CDR3: CASSQLGGAAETQYF. The CDR3 DNA reads TGTGCCAGCAGCCAGCTAGGGGGGGCGGCGGAGACCCAGTACTTC.

The sample holds many counts of this clonotype. The V call is TRBV7-9, the J call TRBJ2-5, with D uncertain. Trimming cost V 5 bases and J 5 bases, with 6 bases left between them. The germline CDR1 and CDR2 sequences are SEHNR and FQNEAQ (reference sequence). CDR3 length equals 11 residues. CDR3 DNA sequence: TGTGCCAGCAGCCTATTGGAGACCCAGTACTTC. It yields the protein CASSLLETQYF.

This chain joins TRBV7-9 and TRBJ1-5; 7 nucleotides agree with TRBD1. Germline CDR1 reads SEHNR; CDR2 reads FQNEAQ (reference sequence). The CDR3 consists of 14 residues. Germline trimming cut 2 bases from V and 6 bases from J; bases unmatched to any gene: 4. CDR3 residues: CASSLTGDPQPQHF. CDR3 bases: TGTGCCAGCAGCTTAACAGGGGATCCTCAGCCCCAGCATTTT.

The chain employs TRBV19 and TRBJ2-3; maybe TRBD2 (5 bases). V lost 9 bases to trimming and J lost 0 bases, with 10 bases between them. The CDR3 covers 13 residues. Germline CDR1 is LNHDA and CDR2 is SQIVND (reference sequence). The CDR3 is CASGGSSTDTQYF. DNA of the CDR3: TGTGCCAGCGGCGGGTCTAGCACAGATACGCAGTATTTT.

This clonotype was seen a handful of times. The V gene is TRBV29-1, the J gene TRBJ2-5, with 7 bases identical to TRBD1. J was trimmed by 5 bases and V by 3 bases; bases with no gene match: 18. The length of the CDR3 is 17 residues. Germline CDR1 and CDR2: SQVTM and ANQGSEA. The CDR3 DNA sequence: TGCAGCGTTGACGGTACTTTTGACAGGGATTCGTGGGAGACCCAGTACTTC. As protein: CSVDGTFDRDSWETQYF.

On this clonotype: Given a much more abundant clone one base away, this may be a read error. The V call is TRBV20-1, the J call TRBJ1-2; 8 bases fit TRBD1. This CDR3 has 12 amino acids. Unmatched junction bases numbered 7, after V lost 3 bases and J lost 10 bases. Germline V gene data show CDR1 as DFQATT and CDR2 as SNEGSKA (reference sequence). The CDR3 spells CSASQGASDYTF. CDR3 nucleotides: TGCAGTGCTAGCCAGGGGGCAAGTGACTACACCTTC.

There are a few counts of this clonotype. The V and J genes are TRBV29-1 and TRBJ2-3; D is possibly TRBD2 (6 bases). Between the trimmed V and J ends, which lost 7 bases and 3 bases, there was a span of 14 bases. CDR1 is SQVTM and CDR2 is ANQGSEA in the germline V gene. The CDR3 runs to 13 residues. CDR3 in amino acids: CSASSGETDTQYF. CDR3 DNA: TGCAGCGCCTCCTCGGGGGAAACAGATACGCAGTATTTT.

The sample holds many counts of this clonotype. This chain uses TRBV25-1 with TRBJ2-5, with a weak D call TRBD1 (5 bases). Germline values: CDR1 MGHDK, CDR2 SYGVNS. The CDR3 consists of 15 residues. V lost 5 bases, J lost 2 bases, and 15 bases lay in between. CDR3 nucleotide sequence: TGTGCCAGCAGTATTGAAGCGCAGGGACAAGAGACCCAGTACTTC. Translating gives CASSIEAQGQETQYF.